A single sample gave rise to the 5 T cell receptor beta chains below, sequenced in a study of cytomegalovirus exposure and HLA in healthy donors. 13 Jbeta primers and 60 Vbeta primers were used for the PCR. TCRdb's copy holds only in-frame clones and misses some; the assay was immunoSEQ multiplex PCR. This table has around 170,000 clones, more than 80% appearing once. Sample: PBMCs. All receptors come from a woman aged 50 to 65 in good health and CMV-seropositive.

The J gene is TRBJ2-7, the V gene TRBV7-9, with TRBD1 matching over 10 bases. In germline, CDR1 is SEHNR, CDR2 FQNEAQ (reference sequence). This CDR3 is built from 15 residues. V was clipped by 4 bases and J by 3 bases; unmatched bases: 6. The CDR3, as DNA: TGTGCCAGCAGCTCGATTGACAGGGGGCTCTACGAGCAGTACTTC. As protein: CASSSIDRGLYEQYF.

The V gene is TRBV27, the J gene TRBJ2-1; TRBD1 is a possible D gene (6 bases). With 6 bases removed from V and 8 bases from J, the gap between germline ends came to 14 bases. Germline CDR1 MNHEY, CDR2 SMNVEV (reference sequence). The CDR3 loop spans 13 amino acids. CDR3 nucleotides: TGTGCCAGCAGACCCCCTGGACAGCATGAGCAGTTCTTC. Its translation is CASRPPGQHEQFF.

The chain employs TRBV6-1 and TRBJ2-6; perhaps TRBD1 as D (5 bases). V was cut by 2 bases and J by 4 bases, with 12 bases left in between. The CDR3 totals 16 residues. The germline gives CDR1 MNHNS, CDR2 SASEGT. In DNA, the CDR3 is TGTGCCAGCAGTGAAACAAGGGGTTCGGGGGCCAACGTCCTGACTTTC. Encoded protein: CASSETRGSGANVLTF.

CDR3 sequence: CASSPDSSPWRDIQYF. CDR3 bases: TGTGCCAGCAGCCCAGACTCTAGTCCTTGGAGGGACATTCAGTACTTC. The chain is built from TRBV11-2 and TRBJ2-4; the D gene is possibly TRBD2 (6 bases). This CDR3 has 16 amino acids. With 5 bases removed from V and 8 bases from J, the gap between germline ends came to 22 bases. CDR1 and CDR2 from the germline V gene are SGHAT and FQNNGV.

The chain combines TRBV27 with TRBJ2-7; 11 bases are shared with TRBD2. Unmatched junction bases numbered 10, after V lost 3 bases and J lost 0 bases. Germline loops: CDR1 MNHEY, CDR2 SMNVEV (reference sequence). This CDR3 region has 18 residues. DNA for the CDR3: TGTGCCAGCAGTTTTTCCGCTAGCGGGGGGACGAGCTCCTACGAGCAGTACTTC. It codes for CASSFSASGGTSSYEQYF.